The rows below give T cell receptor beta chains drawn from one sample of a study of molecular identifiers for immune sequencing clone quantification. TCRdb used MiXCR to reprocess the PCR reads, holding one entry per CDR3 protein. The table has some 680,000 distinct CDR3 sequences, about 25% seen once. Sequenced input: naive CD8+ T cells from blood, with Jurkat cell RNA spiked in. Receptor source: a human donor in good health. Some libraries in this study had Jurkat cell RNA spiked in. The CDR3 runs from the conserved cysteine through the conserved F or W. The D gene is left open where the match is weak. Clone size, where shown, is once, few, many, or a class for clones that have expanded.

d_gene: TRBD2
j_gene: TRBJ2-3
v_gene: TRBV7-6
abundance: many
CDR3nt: TGTGCCAGCAGCTTAGCGTACGGGGGGGAAGATACGCAGTATTTT
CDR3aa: CASSLAYGGEDTQYF

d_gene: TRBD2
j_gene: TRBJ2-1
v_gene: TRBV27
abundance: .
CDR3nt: TGTGCCAGCACCTTAGCGGGAGCGGGGGTACATGAGCAGATCTTC
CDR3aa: CASTLAGAGVHEQIF

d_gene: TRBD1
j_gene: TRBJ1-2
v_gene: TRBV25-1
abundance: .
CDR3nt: TGTGCCAGCAGTGCAGACAGGGGTGCCCATGGCTACACCTTC
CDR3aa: CASSADRGAHGYTF

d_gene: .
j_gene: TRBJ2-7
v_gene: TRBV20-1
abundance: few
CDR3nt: TGCAGTGCTAGAGATCGGGAAGGGGATCCCTACGAGCAGTACTTC
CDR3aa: CSARDREGDPYEQYF

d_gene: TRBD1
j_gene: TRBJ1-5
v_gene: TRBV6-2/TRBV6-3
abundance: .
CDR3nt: TGTGCCAGCAGTGTTCAACAGGGGGCTGTAGGTGCGAACAATCAGCCCCAGCATTTT
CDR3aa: CASSVQQGAVGANNQPQHF

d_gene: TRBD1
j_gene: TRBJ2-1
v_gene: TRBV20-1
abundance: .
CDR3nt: TGCAGTGCTAGTCTCCGGGACAGGGCCTACAATGAGCAGTTCTTC
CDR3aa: CSASLRDRAYNEQFF

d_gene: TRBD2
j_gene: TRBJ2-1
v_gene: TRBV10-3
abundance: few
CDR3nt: TGTGCCATCAGTGAGCCCGGGAGGATAAGCAACAATGAGCAGTTCTTC
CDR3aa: CAISEPGRISNNEQFF

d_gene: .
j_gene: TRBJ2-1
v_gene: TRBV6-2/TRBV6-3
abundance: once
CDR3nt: TGTGCCAGCAGTTACGGGGGTCTGGATGAGCAGTTCTTC
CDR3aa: CASSYGGLDEQFF

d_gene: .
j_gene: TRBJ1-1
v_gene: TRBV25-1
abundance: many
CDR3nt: TGTGCCAGCACCCCTGGTCTCGGGGGCTACTTAGGCGAAGCTTTCTTT
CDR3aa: CASTPGLGGYLGEAFF

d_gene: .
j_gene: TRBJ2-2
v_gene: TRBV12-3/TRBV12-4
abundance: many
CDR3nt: TGTGCCAGCAGGGTGAGGAGCGGGGAGCTGTTTTTT
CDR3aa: CASRVRSGELFF

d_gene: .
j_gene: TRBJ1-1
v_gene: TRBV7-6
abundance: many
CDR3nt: TGTGCCAGCAGCTCGAGCGCAGGGATGGGCACTGAAGCTTTCTTT
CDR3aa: CASSSSAGMGTEAFF

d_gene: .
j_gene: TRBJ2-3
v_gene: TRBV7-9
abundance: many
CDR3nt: TGTGCCAGCAGCTGGGACGGTGGAGATACGCAGTATTTT
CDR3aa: CASSWDGGDTQYF

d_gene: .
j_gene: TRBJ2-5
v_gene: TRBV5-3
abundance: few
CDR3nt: TGTGCCAGCAGCCAGACACGGGGTGGGCAAGAGACCCAGTACTTC
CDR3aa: CASSQTRGGQETQYF

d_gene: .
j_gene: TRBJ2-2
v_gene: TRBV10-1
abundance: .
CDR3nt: TGCGCCAGCACCGCGGACACCGGGGGGCTGTTTTTT
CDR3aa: CASTADTGGLFF

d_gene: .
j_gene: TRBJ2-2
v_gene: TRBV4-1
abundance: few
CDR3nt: TGCGCCAGCAGCCAAAAGGTGCCCGGGGCCTCGAACACCGGGGAGCTGTTTTTT
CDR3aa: CASSQKVPGASNTGELFF

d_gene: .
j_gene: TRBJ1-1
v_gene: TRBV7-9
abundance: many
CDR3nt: TGTGCCAGCAGCTCGAGGGACGTTATGAACACTGAAGCTTTCTTT
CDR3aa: CASSSRDVMNTEAFF

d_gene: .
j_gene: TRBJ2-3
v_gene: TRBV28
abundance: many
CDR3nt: TGTGCCAGCAGTCCCCGACTAGGCGCAGATACGCAGTATTTT
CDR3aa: CASSPRLGADTQYF

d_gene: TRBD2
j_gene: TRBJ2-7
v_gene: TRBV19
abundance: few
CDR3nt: TGTGCCAGTAGTAGGGGAACCGGACTAGCGGGAGTGGAGCAGTACTTC
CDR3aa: CASSRGTGLAGVEQYF

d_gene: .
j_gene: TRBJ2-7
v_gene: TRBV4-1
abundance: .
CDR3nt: TGCGCCAGCAGCCAAGAAGAACGGGGCTACGAGCAGTACTTC
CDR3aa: CASSQEERGYEQYF

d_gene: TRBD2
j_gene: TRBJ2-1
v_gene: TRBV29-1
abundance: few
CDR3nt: TGCAGCGTTGAAGGACTAGCGCTACAAAAGGCCTACAATGAGCAGTTCTTC
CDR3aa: CSVEGLALQKAYNEQFF

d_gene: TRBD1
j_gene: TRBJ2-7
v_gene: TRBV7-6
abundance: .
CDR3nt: TGTGCCAGCAGTTTTGGGGACAGGGGCCCCTACGAGCAGTACTTC
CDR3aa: CASSFGDRGPYEQYF

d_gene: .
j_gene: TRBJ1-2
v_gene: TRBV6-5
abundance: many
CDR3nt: TGTGCCAGCAGTTATTCGAACAGGAACTATGGCTACACCTTC
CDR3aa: CASSYSNRNYGYTF